This T cell receptor (beta chain) was recorded in a study of shared clonotypes between healthy human individuals. Turning to the study itself: CD4 naive cells filled three plates per donor, CD4 memory three, CD8 naive two and CD8 memory one.

Comment on this clone: Its antigen is undetermined. This same CDR3 is encoded by further DNA sequences in the sample.

The study, taken as a whole, reports: Some naive CD4 clonotypes, 4.5% to 5.5%, turned up in common across a handful of donors.

Deep-level assay runs were performed. The method was immunoSEQ multiplex PCR; TCRdb's version includes in-frame clones alone and lacks a portion of them. Here the sample spans 2 million to 2.5 million clones, around 93% being singletons. The receptor was derived from a man between 18 and 29 years old in good health. Some clones in this sample may be carry-over from other donors' samples. The sample taken for sequencing was naive CD4+ T cells from PBMCs. This sample's subset: CD45RA+ positively selected.

DNA of the CDR3: TGTGCCAGCAGCTTGGAGGGGGCGCGCACAGATACGCAGTATTTT. Amino acids: CASSLEGARTDTQYF. This chain connects TRBV5-4 to TRBJ2-3; 7 nucleotides line up with TRBD1. The germline V gene encodes CDR1 SGHNT and CDR2 YYREEE (reference sequence). The ends lost 0 bases at V and 1 base at J; junction bases unmatched: 2. The CDR3 is 15 amino acids.